This TCR beta chain was profiled in a study of blood T cell repertoires in COVID-19. Study background: The United States, Italy and Spain were the sources of the acute and convalescent COVID-19 samples.

This CDR3 is 14 amino acids long. The V and J ends lost 3 bases and 7 bases, in that order; junction bases with no gene match: 7. Per the germline V gene, CDR1 is ENHRY and CDR2 is SYGVKD. The data were produced by immunoSEQ multiplex PCR, yet TCRdb's version contains in-frame clones alone and is incomplete. The sample includes about 90,000 clones, about three quarters of them seen just once. The chain is built from TRBV10-3 and TRBJ1-1; 8 bases map to TRBD1. This TCR was sampled from a man between 65 and 85 years old with acute or convalescent COVID-19. The sequenced sample consisted of peripheral blood. The CDR3 nucleotides read TGTGCCATCAGTGACCATACAGGGGGGGTTGAAGCTTTCTTT. This encodes CAISDHTGGVEAFF.